This passage covers 10 T cell receptor beta chains from one sample sequenced in a study of T cells after yellow fever vaccination. TCRdb reprocessed the 5' RACE reads via MiXCR and lists one record per CDR3 protein. This sample carries 200,000 to 300,000 distinct CDR3 sequences, roughly 6.2% of them seen once, and the ten largest clones take more than 1%. The material sequenced was CD4+ T cells sorted from PBMCs, taken on the day of the yellow fever booster vaccination. The receptors stem from a man in his thirties or forties who received the YFV17D yellow fever vaccine.

This clonotype was counted only a few times. The chain joins TRBV20-1 to TRBJ2-4; TRBD2 is a possible D gene (7 bases). The CDR3 consists of 13 residues. Trimming shortened V by 0 bases and J by 6 bases, and 9 bases separated the two germline ends. Germline-derived CDR1 and CDR2 are DFQATT and SNEGSKA (reference sequence). For the CDR3, the DNA is TGCAGTGCTAGAGATAGGGGGGGAAACATTCAGTACTTC. Protein: CSARDRGGNIQYF.

The sample holds many counts of this clonotype. The chain couples TRBV12-3 or TRBV12-4 to TRBJ2-2, with D perhaps matching TRBD2 (5 bases). The V and J ends lost 2 bases and 7 bases respectively, with 17 bases between them. The CDR3 totals 16 residues. CDR3 sequence: CASSLRETRTGGELFF. Here the CDR3 DNA reads TGTGCCAGCAGTTTACGGGAAACTAGAACGGGCGGGGAGCTGTTTTTT.

The V call is TRBV7-2, the J call TRBJ2-7, with 8 bases that match TRBD2. This CDR3 has 15 residues. V shed 4 bases, J shed 2 bases, and the junction held 7 bases outside the gene matches. Germline V gene lookup returns CDR1 SGHTA and CDR2 FQGNSA. For the CDR3, the DNA is TGTGCCAGCAGCTCTAGAAGCGGGAGTCCCTACGAGCAGTACTTC. Translating gives CASSSRSGSPYEQYF.

This clonotype showed up just a few times. The rearrangement joins TRBV19 to TRBJ1-5, with TRBD1 matching 10 bases. The ends lost 5 bases at V and 7 bases at J; junction bases unmatched: 8. The CDR3 has 15 residues. In germline, CDR1 is LNHDA, CDR2 SQIVND (reference sequence). The CDR3 protein is CASSPGQGLGQPQHF. The CDR3 DNA sequence: TGTGCCAGTAGTCCGGGACAGGGGTTGGGACAGCCCCAGCATTTT.

A few counts support this clonotype. This rearrangement joins TRBV5-1 to TRBJ2-2; 10 nucleotides align to TRBD1. This CDR3 contains 15 residues. Germline values: CDR1 SGHRS, CDR2 YFSETQ. Trimming removed 6 bases from V and 4 bases from J; junction bases left unmatched: 6. The CDR3 loop reads CASTTGTGVTGELFF. The CDR3, as DNA: TGCGCCAGCACCACCGGGACAGGGGTCACCGGGGAGCTGTTTTTT.

This clonotype has a count of ten or more. Here the CDR3 reads CASSFARGNTEAFF. The CDR3, as DNA: TGTGCCAGCAGCTTTGCCAGGGGGAACACTGAAGCTTTCTTT. The chain recombines TRBV5-5 with TRBJ1-1, with a possible D match to TRBD1 (6 bases). Germline V lookup: CDR1 SGHKS, CDR2 YYEKEE (reference sequence). This CDR3 has 14 amino acids. V shed 2 bases and J shed 1 base, with 9 bases lying between them.

This clonotype has a handful of counts. This chain links TRBV5-1 with TRBJ2-2; TRBD2 matches at 12 bases. CDR1 is SGHRS and CDR2 is YFSETQ in the germline V gene. V dropped 0 bases and J dropped 2; count of bases not matched to a gene: 2. This CDR3 is built from 17 residues. This CDR3 is CASSLAGLAGNTGELFF. As DNA, the CDR3 is TGCGCCAGCAGCTTGGCAGGACTAGCGGGAAACACCGGGGAGCTGTTTTTT.

This clonotype has only a few counts. The chain recombines TRBV5-6 with TRBJ1-4; unclear D gene. This CDR3 has 13 residues. The germline V gene has CDR1 SGHDT and CDR2 YYEEEE. Trimming cost V 0 bases and J 8 bases, with 8 bases left between them. CDR3 sequence: CASSLGAREKLFF. As DNA, the CDR3 is TGTGCCAGCAGCTTGGGGGCCCGCGAAAAACTGTTTTTT.

This chain uses TRBV15 with TRBJ1-1; D is undetermined. V lost 0 bases and J lost 11, with 13 bases in between. CDR1 is LNHNV, CDR2 YYDKDF, per germline (reference sequence). This CDR3 spans 13 amino acids. CDR3 in amino acids: CATSRDTKGYAFF. CDR3 coding DNA: TGTGCCACCAGCAGAGACACCAAAGGGTATGCTTTCTTT.

This clonotype was observed once. The chain uses TRBV21-1 and TRBJ2-1. TRBV21-1 is listed as a pseudogene. The CDR3 is 17 residues long. The CDR3 reads CASSNPTDWSSYNEQFF. The CDR3 region has the DNA TGTGCCAGCAGCAACCCGACTGATTGGAGCTCCTACAATGAGCAGTTCTTC.